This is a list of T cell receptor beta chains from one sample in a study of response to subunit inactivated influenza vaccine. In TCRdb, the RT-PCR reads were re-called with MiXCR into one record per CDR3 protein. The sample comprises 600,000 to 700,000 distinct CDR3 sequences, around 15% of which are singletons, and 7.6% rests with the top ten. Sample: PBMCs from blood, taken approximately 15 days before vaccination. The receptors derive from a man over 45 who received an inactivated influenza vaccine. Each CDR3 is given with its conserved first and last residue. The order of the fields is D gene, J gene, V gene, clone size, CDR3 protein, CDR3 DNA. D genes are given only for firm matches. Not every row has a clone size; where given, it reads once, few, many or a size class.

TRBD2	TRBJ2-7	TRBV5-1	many	CASSLEGSGGKLYF	TGCGCCAGCAGCTTGGAAGGGAGCGGGGGTAAATTGTACTTC
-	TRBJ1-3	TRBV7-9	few	CASSQSTGYTIYF	TGTGCCAGCAGCCAATCTACGGGATACACCATATATTTT
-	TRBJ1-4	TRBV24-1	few	CATSDFPRGDEKLFF	TGTGCCACCAGTGATTTTCCCAGGGGAGATGAAAAACTGTTTTTT
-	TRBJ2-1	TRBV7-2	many	CASSLDPGYNEQFF	TGTGCCAGCAGCTTAGACCCGGGCTACAATGAGCAGTTCTTC
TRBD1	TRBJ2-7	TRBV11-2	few	CASSSVTGVYEQYF	TGTGCCAGCAGTTCCGTGACAGGGGTATACGAGCAGTACTTC
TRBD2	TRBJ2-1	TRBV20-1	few	CSARGVSGRTPNEQFF	TGCAGTGCTAGAGGAGTAAGCGGGAGGACACCCAATGAGCAGTTCTTC
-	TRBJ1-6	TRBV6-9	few	CASSYDEKLYSPLHF	TGTGCCAGCAGTTATGACGAAAAACTATATTCACCCCTCCACTTT
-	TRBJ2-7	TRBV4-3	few	CASSPWEGPSYEQYF	TGCGCCAGCAGCCCCTGGGAAGGGCCCTCCTACGAGCAGTACTTC
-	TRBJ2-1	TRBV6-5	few	CASTYGTLNDEQFF	TGTGCCAGCACTTACGGGACGCTGAACGATGAGCAGTTCTTC
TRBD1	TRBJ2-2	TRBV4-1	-	CASSQAGTGDGTGELFF	TGCGCCAGCAGCCAAGCCGGGACAGGGGACGGTACCGGGGAGCTGTTTTTT
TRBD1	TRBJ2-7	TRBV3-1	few	CASSPTSDRTYEQYF	TGTGCCAGCAGCCCGACCTCGGACAGGACCTACGAGCAGTACTTC
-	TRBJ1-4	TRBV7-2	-	CASRLSGSLEKLFF	TGTGCCAGCAGACTCTCCGGGTCTCTGGAAAAACTGTTTTTT
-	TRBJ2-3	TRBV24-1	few	CATSDSGADTQYF	TGTGCCACCAGTGATTCAGGGGCAGATACGCAGTATTTT
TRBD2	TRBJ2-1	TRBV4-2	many	CASSLSGGDNEQFF	TGTGCCAGCAGCCTGAGCGGGGGGGACAATGAGCAGTTCTTC
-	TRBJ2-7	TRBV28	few	CASSSNQVYEQYF	TGTGCCAGCAGTTCGAATCAGGTCTACGAGCAGTACTTC
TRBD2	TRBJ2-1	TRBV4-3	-	CASSQDWREVPNEQFF	TGCGCCAGCAGCCAAGACTGGCGGGAGGTTCCCAATGAGCAGTTCTTC
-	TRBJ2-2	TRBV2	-	CASTDRNTGELFF	TGTGCCAGCACCGACAGAAACACCGGGGAGCTGTTTTTT
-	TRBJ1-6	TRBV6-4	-	CASSVETANSPLHF	TGTGCCAGCAGTGTTGAGACGGCTAATTCACCCCTCCACTTT
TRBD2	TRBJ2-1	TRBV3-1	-	CASSQGFGAGVVF	TGTGCCAGCAGCCAAGGGTTTGGGGCGGGGGTGGTCTTC
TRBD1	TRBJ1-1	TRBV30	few	CAWSPRTGPAFF	TGTGCCTGGAGTCCACGGACAGGGCCGGCTTTCTTT
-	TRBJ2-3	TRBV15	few	CATSTVTDTQYF	TGTGCCACCAGCACGGTCACAGATACGCAGTATTTT
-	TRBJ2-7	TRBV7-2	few	CASSAVEGVYEQYF	TGTGCCAGCAGCGCTGTAGAGGGAGTCTACGAGCAGTACTTC
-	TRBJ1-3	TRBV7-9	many	CASSLMEGIGNTIYF	TGTGCCAGCAGCTTAATGGAGGGTATTGGAAACACCATATATTTT
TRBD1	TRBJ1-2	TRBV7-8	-	CASSFGQVYPNYGYTF	TGTGCCAGCAGCTTTGGACAGGTTTATCCTAACTATGGCTACACCTTC
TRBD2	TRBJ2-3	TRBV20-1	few	CSAVSGSSTDTQYF	TGCAGTGCTGTTAGCGGGAGTAGCACAGATACGCAGTATTTT
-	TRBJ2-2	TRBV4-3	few	CASSQVWGELFF	TGCGCCAGCAGCCAAGTGTGGGGGGAGCTGTTTTTT
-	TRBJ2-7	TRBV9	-	CASSTRAQQGEQYF	TGTGCCAGCAGCACACGGGCCCAGCAAGGAGAGCAGTACTTC
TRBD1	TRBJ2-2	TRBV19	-	CASSIGTGNTGELFF	TGTGCCAGTAGTATCGGGACAGGGAACACCGGGGAGCTGTTTTTT
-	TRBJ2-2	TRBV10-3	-	CAISESRTSTGELFF	TGTGCCATCAGTGAGTCCCGGACCTCCACCGGGGAGCTGTTTTTT
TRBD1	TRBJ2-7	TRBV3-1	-	CASSSRGGLRNEQYF	TGTGCCAGCAGCTCCCGAGGGGGCTTAAGGAACGAGCAGTACTTC
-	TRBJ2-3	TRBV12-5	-	CASGFNGVTDTQYF	TGTGCTAGTGGTTTTAACGGGGTCACAGATACGCAGTATTTT
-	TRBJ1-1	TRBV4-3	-	CASSQTMNTEAFF	TGCGCCAGCAGTCAGACCATGAACACTGAAGCTTTCTTT
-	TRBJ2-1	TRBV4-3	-	CASSLTHGNEQFF	TGCGCCAGCAGCCTAACTCACGGGAATGAGCAGTTCTTC
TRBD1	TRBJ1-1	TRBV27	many	CASSFTRGQGPSGLIPEAFF	TGTGCCAGCAGTTTTACGAGGGGACAGGGACCATCTGGTCTAATACCTGAAGCTTTCTTT
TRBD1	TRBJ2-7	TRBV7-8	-	CASSRDREKDEQYF	TGTGCCAGCAGTCGGGACAGGGAAAAAGACGAGCAGTACTTC
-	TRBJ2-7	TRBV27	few	CASSLRENLVYEQYF	TGTGCCAGCAGTTTACGGGAAAACCTAGTCTACGAGCAGTACTTC
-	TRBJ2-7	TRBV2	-	CASSGIRAYEQYF	TGTGCCAGCAGTGGTATCAGAGCCTACGAGCAGTACTTC
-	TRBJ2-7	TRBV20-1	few	CSAQADEQYF	TGCAGTGCCCAGGCTGACGAGCAGTACTTC
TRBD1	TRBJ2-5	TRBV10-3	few	CAISPGQEETQYF	TGTGCCATCAGTCCCGGACAGGAAGAGACCCAGTACTTC
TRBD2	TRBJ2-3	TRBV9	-	CASSVEGRENTDTQYF	TGTGCTAGCAGCGTCGAGGGGCGGGAGAACACAGATACGCAGTATTTT
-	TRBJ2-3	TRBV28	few	CASSLSAGATQYF	TGTGCCAGCAGTTTATCGGCAGGGGCCACGCAGTATTTT